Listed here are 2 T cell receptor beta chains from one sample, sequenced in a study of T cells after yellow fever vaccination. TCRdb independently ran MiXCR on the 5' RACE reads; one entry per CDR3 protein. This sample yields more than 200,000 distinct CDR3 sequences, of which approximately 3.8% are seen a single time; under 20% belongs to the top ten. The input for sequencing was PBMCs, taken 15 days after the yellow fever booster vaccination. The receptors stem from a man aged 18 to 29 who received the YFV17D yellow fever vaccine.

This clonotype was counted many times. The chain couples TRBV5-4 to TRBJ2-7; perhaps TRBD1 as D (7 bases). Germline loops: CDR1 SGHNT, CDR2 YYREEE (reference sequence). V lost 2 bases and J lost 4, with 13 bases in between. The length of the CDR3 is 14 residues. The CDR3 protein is CASSFGRGRYEQYF. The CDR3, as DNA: TGTGCCAGCAGCTTTGGCAGGGGGAGGTACGAGCAGTACTTC.

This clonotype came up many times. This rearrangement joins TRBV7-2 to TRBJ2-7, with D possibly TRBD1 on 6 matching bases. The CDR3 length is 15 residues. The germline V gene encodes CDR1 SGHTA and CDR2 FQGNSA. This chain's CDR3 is CASSLDRQSSYEQYV. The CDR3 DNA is TGTGCCAGCAGTTTAGACAGGCAGAGCTCCTACGAGCAGTACGTC.